This passage covers 26 T cell receptor beta chains from one sample sequenced in a study of shared clonotypes between healthy human individuals. Clones were read by immunoSEQ multiplex PCR, and TCRdb kept only the in-frame ones, dropping some. The sample yields 700,000 to 950,000 clones, about 96% seen once. In the naive CD8 group, cells lacked CD45RO and were positively selected for CCR7, so terminally differentiated effector memory CD45RA+ cells were left out. Sequenced material: naive CD8+ T cells sorted from blood. The receptors come from a young man in good health.

The CDR3 region is CASSPSGRAAEQFF. The CDR3 DNA follows: TGTGCCAGCAGCCCAAGCGGGAGGGCCGCTGAGCAGTTCTTC. This chain uses TRBV5-5 with TRBJ2-1; 10 bases map to TRBD2. The V gene's germline CDR1 is SGHKS and CDR2 YYEKEE (reference sequence). The CDR3 length is 14 residues. V lost 4 bases and J lost 9; bases outside the gene matches: 7. Variable domain in full (rest from reference TRBV5-5 and TRBJ2-1): DAGVTQSPTHLIKTRGQQVTLRCSPISGHKSVSWYQQVLGQGPQFIFQYYEKEERGRGNFPDRFSARQFPNYSSELNVNALLLGDSALYLCASSPSGRAAEQFFGPGTRLTVL.

The chain is built from TRBV28 and TRBJ1-2; D gene unclear. Between the trimmed V and J ends, which lost 5 bases and 4 bases, there was a span of 20 bases. The CDR3 has 16 amino acids. Germline CDR1 MDHEN, CDR2 SYDVKM. As DNA, the CDR3 is TGTGCCAGCAGTGGGCCCCGGGAAACAATTAGCTATGGCTACACCTTC. Encoded protein: CASSGPRETISYGYTF.

V is TRBV15 and J is TRBJ2-2; 10 nucleotides line up with TRBD1. The CDR3 has 15 residues. V was pared by 1 base and J by 5 bases, with 1 base of the junction left unmatched. Germline V CDR1 and CDR2: LNHNV, YYDKDF (reference sequence). This CDR3 reads CATSRVGQGTGELFF. The CDR3 DNA sequence: TGTGCCACCAGCAGAGTGGGACAGGGGACCGGGGAGCTGTTTTTT.

The V and J genes are TRBV5-5 and TRBJ2-1; weak D call: TRBD2 (5 bases). V lost 0 bases, J lost 8 bases, and 9 bases lay in between. This CDR3 is 13 amino acids long. Looked up from germline, CDR1 is SGHKS and CDR2 is YYEKEE (reference sequence). CDR3 DNA: TGTGCCAGCAGCTTGGGCTCCGGGGATGAGCAGTTCTTC. Amino acid sequence: CASSLGSGDEQFF.

The genes are TRBV10-2 and TRBJ2-7, with 8 bases aligning to TRBD2. The CDR3 covers 15 residues. Germline lookup yields CDR1 WSHSY and CDR2 SAAADI. Trimming removed 0 bases from V and 4 bases from J; junction bases left unmatched: 5. The chain's CDR3 is CASSESGLGAYEQYF. Here the CDR3 DNA reads TGCGCCAGCAGTGAGTCGGGACTAGGGGCTTACGAGCAGTACTTC.

The rearrangement links TRBV15 to TRBJ2-2; 7 positions match TRBD1. CDR3 size: 13 residues. Trimming at V came to 4 bases and at J to 7 bases, leaving 3 bases not matched to a gene. CDR1 LNHNV and CDR2 YYDKDF come from the germline V gene (reference sequence). The CDR3 DNA reads TGTGCCACCAGCAACAGGGGAGACGGGGAGCTGTTTTTT. Residues: CATSNRGDGELFF.

The chain carries TRBV7-8 and TRBJ2-7; TRBD2 agrees at 7 bases. Trimming removed 5 bases from V and 5 bases from J; junction bases left unmatched: 9. This CDR3 contains 14 residues. Germline V lookup: CDR1 SGHVS, CDR2 FQNEAQ. The CDR3 sequence: CASSPRGRIDEQYF. The CDR3 coding sequence is TGTGCCAGCAGCCCTCGCGGGAGAATCGACGAGCAGTACTTC.

The chain couples TRBV9 to TRBJ2-3; TRBD2 agrees at 14 bases. The CDR3 consists of 15 residues. In germline, CDR1 is SGDLS, CDR2 YYNGEE. With V trimmed by 4 bases and J by 7 bases, 5 bases remained unmatched. The CDR3 sequence: CASSTGTSGSYTQYF. The CDR3 coding sequence is TGTGCCAGCAGCACCGGGACTAGCGGGAGTTATACGCAGTATTTT.

V usage is TRBV7-9 and J usage is TRBJ1-1; D is uncertain. CDR1 and CDR2 (germline): SEHNR, FQNEAQ (reference sequence). The V and J ends lost 2 bases and 0 bases respectively, with 10 bases between them. The CDR3 extends over 15 amino acids. CDR3 DNA sequence: TGTGCCAGCAGCTTAAGCACGAGCATGAACACTGAAGCTTTCTTT. This translates into CASSLSTSMNTEAFF.

The V and J genes are TRBV28 and TRBJ2-1, with 11 positions matching TRBD2. V lost 6 bases to trimming and J lost 3 bases; unmatched junction nucleotides: 10. The CDR3 extends over 17 amino acids. Germline V gene lookup returns CDR1 MDHEN and CDR2 SYDVKM. The CDR3 nucleotides are TGTGCCAGCAGCCAGCGGCTAGCGGGAGGTGTCTACAATGAGCAGTTCTTC. Amino acid sequence: CASSQRLAGGVYNEQFF. The full variable domain, in which reference TRBV28 and TRBJ2-1 provide the parts outside the CDR3, is DVKVTQSSRYLVKRTGEKVFLECVQDMDHENMFWYRQDPGLGLRLIYFSYDVKMKEKGDIPEGYSVSREKKERFSLILESASTNQTSMYLCASSQRLAGGVYNEQFFGPGTRLTVL.

This chain uses TRBV10-2 with TRBJ2-1; 9 bases are a match to TRBD2. The ends lost 6 bases at V and 3 bases at J; junction bases unmatched: 3. The CDR3 runs to 14 residues. Germline V gives CDR1 WSHSY, CDR2 SAAADI. CDR3 sequence (DNA): TGCGCCAGCAGACAGACTAGCGGCTACAATGAGCAGTTCTTC. Encoded protein: CASRQTSGYNEQFF.

The DNA of the CDR3 is TGCAGCGCCAGTGGACTATCCAACGAGCAGTACTTC. Its protein product is CSASGLSNEQYF. The chain joins TRBV29-1 to TRBJ2-7, with a tentative D call TRBD2 (6 bases). Germline V gives CDR1 SQVTM, CDR2 ANQGSEA. Trimming cost V 7 bases and J 5 bases, with 15 bases left between them. The CDR3 consists of 12 residues.

J is TRBJ2-2 and V is TRBV6-1, with unresolved D. The CDR3 runs 21 residues. Germline CDR1 is MNHNS and CDR2 is SASEGT. V was pared by 1 base and J by 0 bases, with 24 bases between. Here the CDR3 DNA reads TGTGCCAGCAGTGAAGACTTCGGCCCCAACGGGCAAAAAACGAACACCGGGGAGCTGTTTTTT. Encoded protein: CASSEDFGPNGQKTNTGELFF.

Notes on this clone: The identical CDR3 is also encoded by other nucleotide sequences in the sample. The genes are TRBV9 and TRBJ2-3, with a weak D call TRBD2 (6 bases). The CDR3 is made up of 15 amino acids. Trimming cost V 0 bases and J 0 bases, with 8 bases left between them. CDR1 and CDR2 from the germline V gene are SGDLS and YYNGEE. The CDR3 loop is CASSVAGVSTDTQYF. CDR3 sequence (DNA): TGTGCCAGCAGCGTAGCGGGGGTTAGCACAGATACGCAGTATTTT. The variable domain in full, with the rest retrieved from reference TRBV9 and TRBJ2-3, is DSGVTQTPKHLITATGQRVTLRCSPRSGDLSVYWYQQSLDQGLQFLIQYYNGEERAKGNILERFSAQQFPDLHSELNLSSLELGDSALYFCASSVAGVSTDTQYFGPGTRLTVL.

This clone was found once. The CDR3 nucleotides read TGTGCCAGCAGTTTATTGACTACAGAAGCCAAAAACATTCAGTACTTC. It yields the protein CASSLLTTEAKNIQYF. This chain links TRBV27 with TRBJ2-4, with a tentative D call TRBD2 (5 bases). This CDR3 is 16 amino acids long. Deletions cut 1 base from V and 0 bases from J, with 10 bases between. Germline loops: CDR1 MNHEY, CDR2 SMNVEV (reference sequence).

V gene TRBV29-1 combines with J gene TRBJ1-1; possible D gene TRBD1, 5 bases. Germline V CDR1 and CDR2: SQVTM, ANQGSEA. The CDR3 runs 13 residues. Trimming removed 7 bases from V and 1 base from J, with 13 bases in between. The CDR3 is CSAQGYSNTEAFF. DNA for the CDR3: TGCAGCGCCCAGGGATATTCGAACACTGAAGCTTTCTTT.

Comments on this clone: Other DNA sequences in this specimen translate into the identical CDR3. This chain uses TRBV9 with TRBJ2-5; D unclear. This CDR3 region has 14 residues. Trimming took 0 bases from V and 1 from J, leaving 7 bases between them. CDR1 and CDR2 from the germline V gene are SGDLS and YYNGEE. The CDR3 DNA reads as TGTGCCAGCAGCGTAGGTGTCAGCCAAGAGACCCAGTACTTC. It encodes CASSVGVSQETQYF. Full variable domain (remainder filled in from reference TRBV9 and TRBJ2-5): DSGVTQTPKHLITATGQRVTLRCSPRSGDLSVYWYQQSLDQGLQFLIQYYNGEERAKGNILERFSAQQFPDLHSELNLSSLELGDSALYFCASSVGVSQETQYFGPGTRLLVL.

V is TRBV7-8 and J is TRBJ2-3; 9 positions agree with TRBD2. The CDR3 totals 16 residues. V was clipped by 5 bases and J by 2 bases; unmatched bases: 8. Germline CDR1 and CDR2: SGHVS and FQNEAQ. The CDR3 loop reads CASSPLAGEDTDTQYF. Written as DNA, the CDR3 is TGTGCCAGCAGCCCGTTAGCGGGAGAGGACACAGATACGCAGTATTTT.

The chain joins TRBV7-9 to TRBJ1-1; 9 bases map to TRBD1. Germline V lookup: CDR1 SEHNR, CDR2 FQNEAQ (reference sequence). There are 14 residues in the CDR3. V lost 5 bases and J lost 5; bases outside the gene matches: 6. This CDR3 is CASSKTGGRTEAFF. Here the CDR3 DNA reads TGTGCCAGCAGCAAGACAGGGGGTCGAACTGAAGCTTTCTTT.

CDR3 sequence: CAWSGFSYEQYF. DNA of the CDR3: TGTGCCTGGAGCGGGTTCTCCTACGAGCAGTACTTC. The gene calls are TRBV30 and TRBJ2-7, with D uncertain. V was cut by 3 bases and J by 0 bases, with 6 bases left in between. This CDR3 contains 12 residues. The germline gives CDR1 GTSNPN, CDR2 SVGIG (reference sequence).

The gene calls are TRBV7-9 and TRBJ2-7; 7 bases are shared with TRBD2. The ends lost 2 bases at V and 6 bases at J; junction bases unmatched: 10. Looked up from germline, CDR1 is SEHNR and CDR2 is FQNEAQ (reference sequence). CDR3 length: 15 amino acids. Here the CDR3 reads CASSLIAEGLIEQYF. CDR3 DNA: TGTGCCAGCAGCTTAATCGCAGAGGGACTAATCGAGCAGTACTTC.

This rearrangement joins TRBV5-1 to TRBJ1-5; D may be TRBD1 (5 bases). Germline assignment: CDR1 SGHRS and CDR2 YFSETQ. CDR3 length: 15 residues. V dropped 0 bases and J dropped 4 bases, with 11 bases sitting between them. CDR3 nucleotides: TGCGCCAGCAGCTTGGAAGGGACTAGAAATCAGCCCCAGCATTTT. Translating gives CASSLEGTRNQPQHF.

This clone was seen a handful of times. The chain recombines TRBV15 with TRBJ2-3; perhaps TRBD2 as D (6 bases). Trimming shortened V by 1 base and J by 2 bases, and 13 bases separated the two germline ends. The V gene's germline CDR1 is LNHNV and CDR2 YYDKDF (reference sequence). This CDR3 region has 16 residues. The DNA of the CDR3 is TGTGCCACCAGCAGAGGCGATAGCGGCCCCACAGATACGCAGTATTTT. Its protein is CATSRGDSGPTDTQYF.

This rearrangement joins TRBV2 to TRBJ1-2, with D perhaps matching TRBD1 (6 bases). Trimming shortened V by 6 bases and J by 1 base, and 18 bases separated the two germline ends. CDR1 SNHLY and CDR2 FYNNEI come from the germline V gene. CDR3 length: 16 amino acids. Written as DNA, the CDR3 is TGTGCCAGCAGAGGACGGACAGCTAGCTTTAACTATGGCTACACCTTC. Amino acids: CASRGRTASFNYGYTF.

This clone was counted between two and nine times. This rearrangement joins TRBV7-8 to TRBJ2-5, with TRBD2 as a possible D gene (5 bases). The CDR3 loop spans 15 amino acids. V dropped 3 bases and J dropped 5 bases, with 16 bases sitting between them. Germline V gene data show CDR1 as SGHVS and CDR2 as FQNEAQ. The DNA of the CDR3 is TGTGCCAGCAGCTTTCACCTAGCAAGCGGTGAGACCCAGTACTTC. As protein: CASSFHLASGETQYF.

The chain recombines TRBV29-1 with TRBJ2-1; 11 bases map to TRBD2. The CDR3 is 15 amino acids. Trimming removed 5 bases from V and 2 bases from J; junction bases left unmatched: 5. Germline CDR1 is SQVTM and CDR2 is ANQGSEA. This CDR3 reads CSVSGTSGTYNEQFF. The CDR3 DNA reads TGCAGCGTTTCCGGGACTAGCGGAACCTACAATGAGCAGTTCTTC.